This T cell receptor beta chain was identified in a study of brain T cells in children with intractable seizures (dated by TCRdb to 2020 to 2022). For the wider study: Resected brain tissue from 50 or so pediatric epilepsy surgery cases was initially screened for immune gene transcripts with a NanoString immunology panel. Among the roughly 12 selected surgery cases, pre-surgery blood was additionally sequenced for eight, leaving four cases with brain tissue only. Overall study results and their limits: Viral specificity was inferred solely from CDR3 sequence similarity, and the HCMV serostatus of the patients was not known. Sequencing depth differed between pre- and post-surgery blood, so clones missing from the pre-surgery sample may reflect undersampling.

The CDR3, cysteine through phenylalanine, is 15 amino acids long. Only the CDR3 part of the read is kept: 45 bases, read in frame from the first base. V is pared back by 2 bases and J by 7 bases, with 15 bases lying between the germline termini. Per the germline V gene, MGHRA is the CDR1 and YSYEKL is the CDR2. According to the study, the label for this sample's time point signals: resected brain tissue, or blood drawn just prior to surgery. Surgery cases with the highest brain T cell transcript signatures were selected for TCR beta chain sequencing of brain tissue and, where available, blood. Before surgery, patients had received at least one anti-epileptic drug. The TCR-sequenced patients were children whose drug-resistant epilepsy was caused by tuberous sclerosis complex, focal cortical dysplasia, Rasmussen encephalitis or hemimegalencephaly. The Monarch genomic DNA purification kit was used to extract bulk genomic DNA from unsorted brain tissue and from whole blood.

Regarding this clone: Which antigen it targets is not known. No quality values exist for individual bases; no much larger clone is one base distant.

The immunoSEQ assay was used to generate TCR beta chain sequences from genomic DNA. As for the original processing: CDR3 sequences that did not begin with the conserved framework cysteine at position 104 were removed by hand. To get clonality, the normalized Shannon's Diversity Index was subtracted from one, giving values from 0 (maximal diversity) to 1 (oligoclonal). Differences in the frequency of the same CDR3 between samples, such as brain versus blood, were assessed with chi-squared comparison-of-proportions tests. Public clonotypes were found by searching immuneACCESS, and the VDJdb browser was used to assess similarity to known antiviral clonotypes. In TCRdb, the immuneACCESS table is reduced to in-frame sequences with V and J assigned. These tables do not hold every clone; where another copy was compared, an unresolved V gene accounts for under half, and the others remain unexplained. The DNA was the basis for D and trimming; V, J and clone size are from that table. Here the sample has roughly 80,000 clones; about 93% occur a single time. Around 1.4% of the sample is taken by the ten largest.

Sequenced here: peripheral blood, sampled at surgery. This chain joins TRBV4-1 to TRBJ2-4; a tentative D match to TRBD1 spans 6 bases. This sequence originates from a boy under two years old with tuberous sclerosis and intractable seizures. The sequenced DNA is TGCGCCAGCAGCCAAAAGCACCCGAGGGGGAACATTCAGTACTTC. It codes for CASSQKHPRGNIQYF.